These T cell receptor beta chains were read from a single sample in a study of shared clonotypes between healthy human individuals. Assay: immunoSEQ multiplex PCR; the TCRdb copy retains only in-frame clones and omits some. The sample has some 2.3 million clones, approximately 93% seen once. Sample: naive CD4+ T cells from PBMCs. The source is a young man in good health. Some clones in this sample may be carry-over from other donors' samples. Each CDR3 is given with its conserved first and last residue. A D gene is named only where the DNA matches it firmly. Clone size is given for some rows only: seen once, a few or many times, or a class if the clone is expanded.

>TRBV19|TRBJ1-2|NA|NA
TGTGCCAGTAGTATGGAGGGTGGCTACACCTTC
CASSMEGGYTF
>TRBV11-3|TRBJ2-1|NA|NA
TGTGCCAGCAGCTCAAGTCGTGGGTCCAATGAGCAGTTCTTC
CASSSSRGSNEQFF
>TRBV4-3|TRBJ2-5|TRBD1|NA
TGCGCCAGCAGCCAAGATTTGACGACAGGGGGTTATGAGACCCAGTACTTC
CASSQDLTTGGYETQYF
>TRBV5-1|TRBJ2-5|TRBD2|NA
TGCGCCAGCAGCCCGCCGGGGGGGGCTGAGACCCAGTACTTC
CASSPPGGAETQYF
>TRBV19|TRBJ2-7|NA|NA
TGTGCCAGTAGCCCTGGGGGCTACGAGCAGTACTTC
CASSPGGYEQYF
>TRBV5-6|TRBJ1-5|NA|NA
TGTGCCAGCAGCTCCTACGGTCGGGCCGCCCAGCATTTT
CASSSYGRAAQHF
>TRBV7-3|TRBJ2-3|TRBD2|NA
TGTGCCAGCAGCTCGGACGGGCGGGGGGTCACAGATACGCAGTATTTT
CASSSDGRGVTDTQYF
>TRBV13|TRBJ2-7|NA|NA
TGTGCCAGCAGGCTAGCCGCCAGCTCCTACGAGCAGTGCTTC
CASRLAASSYEQCF
>TRBV19|TRBJ2-1|TRBD2|NA
TGTGCCAGTAGTATTCGACTAGCGGACAATGAGCAGTTCTTC
CASSIRLADNEQFF
>TRBV4-2|TRBJ1-2|TRBD1|NA
TGTGCCAGCAGCCAAGATCTTCGGGTCAGGGGGCTCTATGGCTACACCTTC
CASSQDLRVRGLYGYTF
>TRBV18|TRBJ2-4|TRBD2|once
TGTGCCAGCTCACCCACTAGCGGGAATAACATTCAGTACTTC
CASSPTSGNNIQYF
>TRBV7-8|TRBJ1-1|NA|NA
TGTGCCAGCAGCTTAGCAAGGGGGGCTAACACTGAAGCTTTCTTT
CASSLARGANTEAFF
>TRBV7-2|TRBJ1-1|NA|NA
TGTGCCAGCAGCTTAGTGGGTGACACTGAAGCTTTCTTT
CASSLVGDTEAFF
>TRBV28|TRBJ2-1|TRBD2|NA
TGTGCCAGCCTCAAATGGACTAGCGCTCAGAATGAGCAGTTCTTC
CASLKWTSAQNEQFF
>TRBV28|TRBJ2-7|NA|NA
TGTGCCAGCAGCCTTGGCGGGATTAAGATCTACGAGCAGTACTTC
CASSLGGIKIYEQYF
>TRBV2|TRBJ2-7|TRBD1|NA
TGTGCCAGCAGGGGACAGGGGGCCTCCTACGAGCAGTACTTC
CASRGQGASYEQYF
>TRBV28|TRBJ2-7|TRBD1|NA
TGTGCCAGCAGTTTAATGGACAGGGTATCCTACGAGCAGTACTTC
CASSLMDRVSYEQYF
>TRBV7-9|TRBJ2-5|TRBD1|once
TGTGCCAGCAGCCCCCGGACAGGAGAAGAGACCCAGTACTTC
CASSPRTGEETQYF
>TRBV4-1|TRBJ2-5|NA|NA
TGCGCCAGCAGCCAAGATTCCGGGACGGAGACCCAGTACTTC
CASSQDSGTETQYF
>TRBV5-5|TRBJ2-3|NA|NA
TGTGCCAGCAGCCCGCCGGCAGATACGCAGTATTTT
CASSPPADTQYF
>TRBV6-1|TRBJ1-2|TRBD1|NA
TGTGCCAGCAGTCCCCCACTGAGGGGGCCGAATGGCTACACCTTC
CASSPPLRGPNGYTF
>TRBV5-1|TRBJ1-5|NA|NA
TGCGCCAGCAGCCAAGGGACGGGGAATCAGCCCCAGCATTTT
CASSQGTGNQPQHF
>TRBV7-6|TRBJ2-7|TRBD2|NA
TGTGCCACCGTCCCTAGACTAGCGGGCTACGAGCAGTACTTC
CATVPRLAGYEQYF
>TRBV2|TRBJ1-1|NA|NA
TGTGCCAGCAGTGAATGGGCCATAGAAGCTTTCTTT
CASSEWAIEAFF
>TRBV6-5|TRBJ2-7|TRBD2|NA
TGTGCCAGCAGCAGAGCGGGAGGAACCGCCTACGAGCAGTACTTC
CASSRAGGTAYEQYF
>TRBV5-1|TRBJ2-5|NA|NA
TGCGCCAGCAGCTTGTCATCCCTAGGGCCATGGTTCGTACAAGAGACCCAGTACTTC
CASSLSSLGPWFVQETQYF
>TRBV11-3|TRBJ1-1|NA|NA
TGTGCCAGCAGCTTAGGGGCCGGCACTGAAGCTTTCTTT
CASSLGAGTEAFF
>TRBV14|TRBJ2-2|NA|NA
TGTGCCAGCAGCCTGGGGGCGTTACCTTGGTTCACCGGGGAGCTGTTTTTT
CASSLGALPWFTGELFF
>TRBV25-1|TRBJ2-1|TRBD2|NA
TGTGCCAGCAGTGGGTCTAGCGGGACAGCCAACAATGAGCAGTTCTTC
CASSGSSGTANNEQFF
>TRBV5-6|TRBJ2-1|NA|NA
TGTGCCAGCAGCTCCTTCAGGAGCAATGAGCAGTTCTTC
CASSSFRSNEQFF
>TRBV6-1|TRBJ1-3|TRBD1|NA
TGTGCCAGCAGTGAAGCGGGGACAGGGTTAGACACCATATATTTT
CASSEAGTGLDTIYF
>TRBV5-1|TRBJ1-2|TRBD1|NA
TGCGCCAGCAGCGGAACAGGGGGAACCTATGGCTACACCTTC
CASSGTGGTYGYTF
>TRBV5-8|TRBJ2-1|NA|NA
TGTGCCAGCGCAGGGAGCTCCTACAATGAGCAGTTCTTC
CASAGSSYNEQFF
>TRBV28|TRBJ2-7|NA|NA
TGTGCCAGCAGTTTATCACCAGCGCGGAGCGAGCAGTACTTC
CASSLSPARSEQYF
>TRBV18|TRBJ1-1|NA|NA
TGTGCCAGCTCACCGAAGAACACTGAAGCTTTCTTT
CASSPKNTEAFF
>TRBV5-1|TRBJ2-7|TRBD1|NA
TGCGCCAGCAGCTCAAATCCACAGGGGGCCTCCTACGAGCAGTACTTC
CASSSNPQGASYEQYF
>TRBV6-5|TRBJ1-5|NA|NA
TGTGCCGGGAGCAGCAGGGGACGACAGCCCCAGCATTTT
CAGSSRGRQPQHF
>TRBV13|TRBJ2-2|NA|NA
TGTGCCAGCAGCTTCGAGATAAGGGCTGTCGGAGAAAGCACCGGGGAGCTGTTTTTT
CASSFEIRAVGESTGELFF
>TRBV19|TRBJ2-4|TRBD2|NA
TGTGCCAGTAAGGCTAGCGGGAGCGCCCGACCCGGGGCCAAAAACATTCAGTACTTC
CASKASGSARPGAKNIQYF
>TRBV5-1|TRBJ2-5|NA|once
TGCGCCAGCAGCTTGCCCGGGCCAGAGACCCAGTACTTC
CASSLPGPETQYF
>TRBV7-2|TRBJ2-7|TRBD1|NA
TGTGCCAGCAAGAAATGGACAGGGAGTCTCCCCCCCAACGCCTACGAGCAGTACTTC
CASKKWTGSLPPNAYEQYF
>TRBV29-1|TRBJ1-1|NA|few
TGCAGCGTCAGACTCAACACTGAAGCTTTCTTT
CSVRLNTEAFF
>TRBV27|TRBJ1-5|NA|NA
TGTGCCAGCAGTCCGGAAGGACAGTATCAGCCCCAGCATTTT
CASSPEGQYQPQHF
>TRBV4-1|TRBJ2-5|NA|NA
TGCGCCAGCAGCCAAGTAACGGCAGTTCCCCAGTACTTC
CASSQVTAVPQYF
>TRBV11-1|TRBJ2-5|NA|NA
TGTGCCAGCAGCTTAGGCGGGACTCCGGAGACCCAGTACTTC
CASSLGGTPETQYF